This TCR beta chain was obtained from a study of T-cell memory formation after mild COVID-19. Study-wide context: Largely, TCR clusters stayed within a single donor. Broader study findings: Among clones contracting day 15 to 85, CD4/CD8 was balanced, whereas later expanders leaned CD4+. Largely, contracting CD4+ clones fell within CM and EM, and contracting CD8+ clones within EMRA.

This clonotype turned up a few times. Antigen unknown. 5'RACE with constant-segment primers yielded barcoded, UMI-tagged TCR alpha and TCR beta cDNA libraries. TCRdb called the 5' RACE reads again in MiXCR, with one record for every CDR3 protein. The sample lists approximately 450,000 distinct CDR3 sequences, around a sixth occurring once. V shed 3 bases, J shed 6 bases, and the junction held 14 bases outside the gene matches. Germline V gene data show CDR1 as SGHTA and CDR2 as FQGNSA. CDR3 length: 17 amino acids. The TCR sequence derives from an adult woman who had mild COVID-19 (a few samples of this study predate the infection). Cell type and time point are not known. Material for sequencing was PBMCs or a T cell subset sorted from them (not recorded which). V usage is TRBV7-2 and J usage is TRBJ2-1; 7 nucleotides line up with TRBD2. CDR3 amino acids: CASSFPPWGGDGNEQFF. The DNA of the CDR3 is TGTGCCAGCAGCTTTCCCCCTTGGGGGGGGGACGGCAATGAGCAGTTCTTC.